This TCR beta chain comes out of a study of blood T cell repertoires in COVID-19 (dated by TCRdb to 2018 to 2021). Notes on the research overall: Samples from collaborators originated in the United States, Italy and Spain and spanned both the acute and convalescent phases of COVID-19. Samples came from the ongoing ImmuneRACE study (first 160 participants) plus 1,254 subjects from 6 global collaborators. A de-identified subject ID, COVID-19 status, age in years and sex were almost always included in the sample metadata. The prospective study material was composed of cDNA or gDNA derived from T cells, B-cell-depleted T cells, or PBMCs. The repertoires were made available in a free public database intended to serve as a resource for research on the immune response to SARS-CoV-2. The dataset comprised deeply sampled blood TCRbeta repertoires from subjects exposed to, actively infected with, or recovered from COVID-19. Where HLA class I and class II types were available, the types were taken from metadata supplied by the sample provider, not from assay-based typing.

In the prospective study, participants were about 18 to 89 years old, resided in about two dozen geographic areas of the United States, and were enrolled through a virtual design. In the prospective study, participants were assigned to cohorts based on the clinical history participants reported in a screening survey and a study questionnaire. Exposed participants were defined as having been in contact with someone with a PCR-confirmed or clinician-diagnosed COVID-19 case within 2 weeks of study entry. In the prospective study, whole blood, serum and a nasopharyngeal or oropharyngeal swab were collected from each participant by mobile phlebotomists. Over an approximately 2-month period, participants in the prospective study had the option of providing additional blood draws and questionnaires. Before DNA extraction, blood samples from the prospective study were shipped at room temperature or frozen.

Based on the germline V gene (reference sequence), the CDR1 and CDR2 sequences are SGHKS and YYEKEE. Counted from cysteine to phenylalanine, this CDR3 has 17 amino acids. Only the CDR3 DNA stays, 51 bases, in frame from base 1. The V end loses 0 bases and the J end loses 4 bases, and a stretch of 19 bases separates them. TCRbeta CDR3 regions were amplified from genomic DNA using the immunoSEQ Assay, a bias-controlled multiplex PCR. In the original analysis: The number of nucleated cells in each sample was estimated by amplification of reference gene primers within the assay. To quantify the absolute abundance of each unique TCRbeta CDR3 rearrangement, sequence reads were collapsed and filtered. For each sample, productive Simpson clonality was calculated as the square root of Simpson's diversity index across productive rearrangements. TCRdb limited this immuneACCESS table to in-frame rearrangements with V and J called. A share of clones is missing; checked studies link under half to unresolved V genes, and the rest is unexplained. The DNA was the basis for D and trimming; V, J and clone size are from that table. The sample data list hundreds of thousands of clones, and approximately 83% of these were observed just once. The ten largest account for about 4.8% of the sample.

Of note for this clone: Its antigen remains unidentified. No much larger clone exists at a distance of one base, and base qualities are not known.

Results and caveats for the whole study, not just this receptor: The amount of clinical and demographic metadata varied by source and participant and was provided uncurated.

The receptor was derived from a woman aged 50 to 65 who had been exposed to COVID-19. The sample consisted of PBMCs or T cells enriched from blood (not recorded which). The sequence joins TRBV5-5 to TRBJ2-5; TRBD2 is possibly the D segment (7 matching bases). The CDR3 corresponds to CASSLDPRGATRETQYF. DNA sequence: TGTGCCAGCAGCTTGGACCCCCGGGGGGCGACGAGAGAGACCCAGTACTTC.